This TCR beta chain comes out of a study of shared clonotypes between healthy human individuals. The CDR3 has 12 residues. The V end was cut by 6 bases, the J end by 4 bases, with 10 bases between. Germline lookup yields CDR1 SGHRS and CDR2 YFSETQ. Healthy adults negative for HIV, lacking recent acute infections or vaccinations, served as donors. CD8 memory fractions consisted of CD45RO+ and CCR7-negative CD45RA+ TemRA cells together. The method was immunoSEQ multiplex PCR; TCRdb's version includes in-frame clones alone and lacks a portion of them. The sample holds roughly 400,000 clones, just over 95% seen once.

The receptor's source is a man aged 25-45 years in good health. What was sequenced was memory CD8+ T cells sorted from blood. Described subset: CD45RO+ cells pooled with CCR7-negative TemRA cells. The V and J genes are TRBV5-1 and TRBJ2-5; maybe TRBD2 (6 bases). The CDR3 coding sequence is TGCGCCAGCAAGGAGGGTAGAGAGACCCAGTACTTC. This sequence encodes CASKEGRETQYF.